A single sample is the source of the 26 T cell receptor beta chains below, sequenced in a study of cytomegalovirus exposure and HLA in healthy donors (dated by TCRdb to about 2017). The protocol used for the library was the immunoSEQ multiplex PCR assay. A mixture of 60 forward primers for TCR Vbeta segments and 13 reverse primers for TCR Jbeta segments was used in the multiplex PCR. TCRdb provides this immuneACCESS table in a form limited to in-frame rearrangements. Some clones are lacking; in checked studies, under half of them reflect an unresolved V gene, and why the rest are absent is not known. The sample table contains roughly 100,000 clones; only one count was recorded for 84% of them. 5.6% of the sample comes from the top ten. Source material: PBMCs. The receptors come from a woman between 18 and 30 years old in good health and CMV-seropositive.

The chain couples TRBV2 to TRBJ1-1; D is unresolved. Trimming left V 6 bases short and J 1 base short, with 6 bases between. CDR1 is SNHLY and CDR2 is FYNNEI in the germline V gene. This CDR3 comprises 12 residues. This CDR3 reads CASRRGNTEAFF. The CDR3 DNA reads TGTGCCAGCAGGCGCGGGAACACTGAAGCTTTCTTT.

The rearrangement uses TRBV5-1 and TRBJ1-1; 7 positions agree with TRBD1. CDR3 length equals 17 residues. The trim removed 0 bases at V and 2 bases at J, leaving 10 bases unmatched. The germline CDR1 and CDR2 sequences are SGHRS and YFSETQ. The DNA for the CDR3 is TGCGCCAGCAGCTTGGCGACAGGGAGAGGTCCTAACACTGAAGCTTTCTTT. The encoded protein is CASSLATGRGPNTEAFF.

The rearrangement uses TRBV15 and TRBJ1-2; D not certain. From germline, CDR1 is LNHNV and CDR2 YYDKDF (reference sequence). V lost 6 bases and J 8 bases, leaving 10 bases between the germline ends. The CDR3 consists of 11 residues. CDR3 nucleotides: TGTGCCACCAGTAGGGCGGGAGGCTACACCTTC. It translates to CATSRAGGYTF. The full variable domain, rest sourced from reference TRBV15 and TRBJ1-2, is DAMVIQNPRYQVTQFGKPVTLSCSQTLNHNVMYWYQQKSSQAPKLLFHYYDKDFNNEADTPDNFQSRRPNTSFCFLDIRSPGLGDTAMYLCATSRAGGYTFGSGTRLTVV.

The CDR3 coding sequence is TGCGCCAGCAGCCGGGACTCGTACAATGAGCAGTTCTTC. Its protein product is CASSRDSYNEQFF. The V gene is TRBV10-1, the J gene TRBJ2-1, with a possible D match to TRBD2 (6 bases). Trimming cost V 6 bases and J 4 bases, with 10 bases left between them. The CDR3 is 13 amino acids. CDR1 and CDR2 from the germline V gene are WNHNN and SYGVQD (reference sequence).

This chain joins TRBV7-9 and TRBJ2-1, with 10 bases aligning to TRBD2. Germline V gene sequence: CDR1 SEHNR, CDR2 FQNEAQ (reference sequence). This CDR3 has 14 residues. Trimming removed 6 bases from V and 8 bases from J; junction bases left unmatched: 7. The CDR3 here is CASRSSGGRDEQFF. CDR3 sequence (DNA): TGTGCCAGCAGGTCTAGCGGGGGTCGCGATGAGCAGTTCTTC.

This rearrangement joins TRBV29-1 to TRBJ2-7; D gene uncertain. The CDR3 is 13 residues long. V was cut by 5 bases and J by 0 bases, with 11 bases left in between. The germline V gene has CDR1 SQVTM and CDR2 ANQGSEA. The CDR3 DNA follows: TGCAGCGTTCTCGACACGAACTCCTACGAGCAGTACTTC. As protein: CSVLDTNSYEQYF.

This clone has only a few counts. V is TRBV6-5 and J is TRBJ1-2; the D is unclear. Germline loops: CDR1 MNHEY, CDR2 SVGAGI. There are 14 residues in the CDR3. Trimming took 6 bases from V and 5 from J, leaving 16 bases between them. CDR3 amino acids: CASSRTQTVYGYTF. As DNA, the CDR3 is TGTGCCAGCAGCCGAACACAGACGGTGTATGGCTACACCTTC.

This sequence joins TRBV7-9 and TRBJ2-3; D possibly corresponds to TRBD2 (5 bases). This CDR3 comprises 13 residues. V was trimmed by 5 bases and J by 10 bases, leaving 16 bases between them. Germline-derived CDR1 and CDR2 are SEHNR and FQNEAQ (reference sequence). Here the CDR3 reads CASSTQYEGAQYF. As DNA, the CDR3 is TGTGCCAGCAGCACGCAGTATGAGGGCGCGCAGTATTTT. The variable domain in full, with the rest retrieved from reference TRBV7-9 and TRBJ2-3, is DTGVSQNPRHKITKRGQNVTFRCDPISEHNRLYWYRQTLGQGPEFLTYFQNEAQLEKSRLLSDRFSAERPKGSFSTLEIQRTEQGDSAMYLCASSTQYEGAQYFGPGTRLTVL.

This chain connects TRBV4-1 to TRBJ2-1; TRBD2 aligns across 16 bases. CDR1 MGHRA and CDR2 YSYEKL come from the germline V gene. The CDR3 has 16 amino acids. Trimming removed 2 bases from V and 12 bases from J; junction bases left unmatched: 7. DNA for the CDR3: TGCGCCAGCAGCCAAACGGGACTAGCGGGGGGGCCCGGGCAGTTCTTC. Translated, it gives CASSQTGLAGGPGQFF.

The CDR3 protein is CASTPDSARYEQYF. The CDR3 region has the DNA TGTGCCAGCACCCCAGATTCCGCGAGGTACGAGCAGTACTTC. V usage is TRBV7-9 and J usage is TRBJ2-7; D is unclear. The germline V gene encodes CDR1 SEHNR and CDR2 FQNEAQ (reference sequence). Trimming left V 7 bases short and J 4 bases short, with 17 bases between. The CDR3 sequence is 14 residues long.

The chain joins TRBV5-1 to TRBJ2-7; weak D call: TRBD1 (6 bases). CDR1 is SGHRS and CDR2 is YFSETQ in the germline V gene. The germline V and J ends were trimmed by 4 bases and 3 bases, with 17 bases remaining between them. The CDR3 extends over 15 amino acids. This CDR3 is CASSGDTFGNYEQYF. CDR3 sequence (DNA): TGCGCCAGCAGCGGGGACACTTTCGGGAACTACGAGCAGTACTTC.

This clone is a singleton in its sample. The CDR3 here is CASSPGAALVGETQYF. The DNA for the CDR3 is TGTGCCAGTAGCCCCGGAGCGGCACTGGTGGGAGAGACCCAGTACTTC. The chain is built from TRBV19 and TRBJ2-5; possibly TRBD2 for D (5 bases). Trimming pared 6 bases from V and 4 bases from J, leaving 21 bases between. CDR1 LNHDA and CDR2 SQIVND come from the germline V gene (reference sequence). The CDR3 sequence is 16 residues long.

The J gene is TRBJ2-7, the V gene TRBV7-2; D remains ambiguous. The CDR3 covers 12 residues. The V gene's germline CDR1 is SGHTA and CDR2 FQGNSA. V lost 5 bases and J 3 bases, leaving 8 bases between the germline ends. The CDR3 region has the DNA TGTGCCAGCAGCCACACGTACTACGAGCAGTACTTC. It yields the protein CASSHTYYEQYF.

This chain connects TRBV2 to TRBJ1-2, with 8 bases that match TRBD1. Per germline, CDR1 SNHLY and CDR2 FYNNEI. CDR3 size: 14 residues. With V trimmed by 5 bases and J by 8 bases, 10 bases remained unmatched. The CDR3 sequence is CASSRQGRVGGYTF. The CDR3 DNA reads as TGTGCCAGCAGTCGACAGGGGCGCGTGGGCGGCTACACCTTC.

A few counts support this clone. J is TRBJ2-7 and V is TRBV6-5, with D tentatively TRBD1 (6 bases). Looked up from germline, CDR1 is MNHEY and CDR2 is SVGAGI. Trimming took 0 bases from V and 3 from J, leaving 12 bases between them. This CDR3 is built from 15 residues. The CDR3: CASSYSLQGGYEQYF. Here the CDR3 DNA reads TGTGCCAGCAGTTACTCCCTACAGGGTGGCTACGAGCAGTACTTC.

The genes are TRBV4-1 and TRBJ2-2; unclear D gene. V gave up 3 bases and J gave up 3 bases, with 14 bases separating them. Germline V gene lookup returns CDR1 MGHRA and CDR2 YSYEKL. This CDR3 is built from 16 residues. CDR3 in DNA: TGCGCCAGCAGCCATAGATTTTCCTCGGACACCGGGGAGCTGTTTTTT. It is translated as CASSHRFSSDTGELFF.

The chain couples TRBV19 to TRBJ2-4; D might be TRBD2 (6 bases). Trimming removed 1 base from V and 7 bases from J, with 14 bases in between. CDR1 and CDR2 from the germline V gene are LNHDA and SQIVND (reference sequence). The CDR3 runs 15 residues. This chain's CDR3 is CASSIGRGVRNIQYF. CDR3 bases: TGTGCCAGTAGTATAGGGCGGGGCGTCCGCAACATTCAGTACTTC.

Here the CDR3 DNA reads TGTGCCAGCAGCTTAGGAGGGTCAAGGTCTAATGAAAAACTGTTTTTT. Translated, it gives CASSLGGSRSNEKLFF. V gene TRBV7-9 combines with J gene TRBJ1-4; D unclear. This CDR3 is built from 16 residues. The germline V gene has CDR1 SEHNR and CDR2 FQNEAQ (reference sequence). V lost 1 base to trimming and J lost 3 bases, with 12 bases between them.

The chain links TRBV7-8 to TRBJ1-1; TRBD1 agrees at 7 bases. Unmatched junction bases numbered 8, after V lost 4 bases and J lost 0 bases. The germline gives CDR1 SGHVS, CDR2 FQNEAQ. This CDR3 has 16 amino acids. The CDR3, as DNA: TGTGCCAGCAGCTCCCGGGACAGAATCATGAACACTGAAGCTTTCTTT. Translated, it gives CASSSRDRIMNTEAFF.

The V and J genes are TRBV7-6 and TRBJ1-1; D not resolved. CDR3 length: 14 amino acids. Germline CDR1 and CDR2: SGHVS and FNYEAQ. The V end lost 1 base, the J end lost 0 bases, and 6 bases lay between the germline ends. DNA of the CDR3: TGTGCCAGCAGCTTAGGAGGAATGAACACTGAAGCTTTCTTT. This encodes CASSLGGMNTEAFF.

The chain is built from TRBV29-1 and TRBJ2-7, with a possible D match to TRBD1 (7 bases). CDR1 SQVTM and CDR2 ANQGSEA come from the germline V gene. The CDR3 consists of 13 residues. V shed 7 bases and J shed 2 bases, with 15 bases lying between them. CDR3: CSAGGGLTYEQYF. The CDR3 DNA follows: TGCAGCGCTGGAGGGGGCTTGACCTACGAGCAGTACTTC.

The chain has TRBV28 and TRBJ2-7; no definite D call. CDR1 is MDHEN and CDR2 is SYDVKM in the germline V gene. The CDR3 is 12 residues long. V was shortened by 6 bases and J by 4 bases, with 10 bases between the two germline ends. CDR3 DNA sequence: TGTGCCAGCAGCAGCTCTAGGTACGAGCAGTACTTC. It is translated as CASSSSRYEQYF.

This clone was seen more than once but under ten times. This rearrangement joins TRBV19 to TRBJ1-1; D is unclear. Per germline, CDR1 LNHDA and CDR2 SQIVND (reference sequence). The V end lost 1 base, the J end lost 1 base, and 7 bases lay between the germline ends. The CDR3 extends over 14 amino acids. CDR3 sequence reads: CASSIGAPNTEAFF. In DNA, the CDR3 is TGTGCCAGTAGTATAGGGGCCCCGAACACTGAAGCTTTCTTT.

The sample holds a few counts of this clone. The chain links TRBV7-3 to TRBJ2-1, with a weak D call TRBD2 (6 bases). This CDR3 contains 15 residues. Trimming cost V 1 base and J 4 bases, with 11 bases left between them. Per the germline V gene, CDR1 is SGHTA and CDR2 is FQGTGA. CDR3 DNA: TGTGCCAGCAGCTTAAATGGTGGGGGGTACAATGAGCAGTTCTTC. Encoded protein: CASSLNGGGYNEQFF.

V gene TRBV9 combines with J gene TRBJ2-6, with 13 bases lining up with TRBD2. From germline, CDR1 is SGDLS and CDR2 YYNGEE. V lost 5 bases and J lost 4; bases outside the gene matches: 12. The CDR3 loop spans 19 amino acids. This chain's CDR3 is CASSNTGTSGKTGANVLTF. CDR3 sequence (DNA): TGTGCCAGCAGTAATACCGGGACTAGCGGGAAGACAGGGGCCAACGTCCTGACTTTC.

This chain uses TRBV30 with TRBJ2-7; D is ambiguous. Germline-derived CDR1 and CDR2 are GTSNPN and SVGIG (reference sequence). Trimming shortened V by 2 bases and J by 0 bases, and 11 bases separated the two germline ends. The CDR3 extends over 14 amino acids. The CDR3 DNA reads TGTGCCTGGAGTTGGCAGTCGAACTCCTACGAGCAGTACTTC. Translating it yields CAWSWQSNSYEQYF.